This T cell receptor (beta chain) came from a study of blood T cell repertoires in COVID-19. In the study overall: Sources were T cells, B-cell-depleted T cells, or PBMCs; the material itself was cDNA or gDNA.

Authors' methods: The assay estimated nucleated cells by amplifying reference gene primers. The protocol was immunoSEQ multiplex PCR, while the TCRdb copy is restricted to in-frame clones and leaves out a portion. V and J calls and clone size are copied from that table; D and trimming were computed from the DNA. The sample has about 350,000 clones; approximately 90% are singletons. The ends lost 3 bases at V and 9 bases at J; junction bases unmatched: 9. Germline V gene sequence: CDR1 SGDLS, CDR2 YYNGEE. This CDR3 comprises 14 residues. The chain joins TRBV9 to TRBJ2-1; TRBD2 aligns across 7 bases. Sample: peripheral blood. The receptor was derived from an older woman with COVID-19, enrolled during active disease. CDR3 nucleotides: TGTGCCAGCAGCGCTGGGGGGGAGCTAATTGAGCAGTTCTTC. Protein sequence: CASSAGGELIEQFF.